These T cell receptor beta chains were read from a single sample in a study of blood T cell repertoires in COVID-19. TCRdb's copy holds only in-frame clones and misses some; the assay was immunoSEQ multiplex PCR. This sample carries roughly 230,000 clones, 65% to 90% of them seen once, and the ten largest clones take 6.5% to 9%. What was sequenced was peripheral blood. The receptors here all came from a woman between 45 and 65 years old with acute or convalescent COVID-19. CDR3s include the opening cysteine and the closing phenylalanine or tryptophan. Fields, in order: D gene, clone size, J gene, CDR3 length, V gene, CDR3 protein, CDR3 DNA. D genes are given only for firm matches. Some rows mark clone size as missing; the rest say once, few, many or name a class of expanded clone.

>TRBD1|NA|TRBJ2-1|15|TRBV24-1
CATSRVGTASNEQFF
TGTGCCACCAGTCGGGTTGGGACAGCCTCCAATGAGCAGTTCTTC
>NA|NA|TRBJ2-4|13|TRBV10-1
CASSATGLNIQYF
TGCGCCAGCAGTGCCACAGGGCTGAACATTCAGTACTTC
>NA|once|TRBJ1-1|12|TRBV7-9
CASSLGRAEAFF
TGTGCCAGCAGCTTAGGGAGGGCTGAAGCTTTCTTT
>TRBD1|NA|TRBJ1-2|14|TRBV3-1/TRBV3-2
CASSHTGGTYGYTF
TGTGCCAGCAGTCACACAGGGGGGACTTATGGCTACACCTTC
>NA|NA|TRBJ1-1|15|TRBV5-4
CASSSLRGMYTEAFF
TGTGCCAGCAGCTCTCTTCGAGGGATGTACACTGAAGCTTTCTTT
>NA|NA|TRBJ2-1|15|TRBV9
CASSRQASSYNEQFF
TGTGCCAGCAGCAGGCAGGCGAGCTCCTACAATGAGCAGTTCTTC
>NA|NA|TRBJ1-4|15|TRBV25-1
CASSEFRGQGEKLFF
TGTGCCAGCAGTGAATTCAGGGGCCAGGGTGAAAAACTGTTTTTT
>NA|NA|TRBJ1-2|14|TRBV6-2/TRBV6-3
CASSYRRGNYGYTF
TGTGCCAGCAGTTACAGGAGAGGGAACTATGGCTACACCTTC
>TRBD2|once|TRBJ2-3|22|TRBV4-2
CASSQPYGRGGTSGESTDTQYF
TGTGCCAGCAGCCAACCCTACGGAAGGGGTGGGACTAGCGGGGAGAGCACAGATACGCAGTATTTT
>TRBD1|NA|TRBJ1-2|13|TRBV5-6
CASSFDRARGYTF
TGTGCCAGCAGCTTCGACAGGGCGAGAGGCTACACCTTC
>TRBD2|once|TRBJ2-1|16|TRBV7-9
CASSSGLAGGYNEQFF
TGTGCCAGCAGCTCTGGACTAGCGGGGGGATACAATGAGCAGTTCTTC
>TRBD1|NA|TRBJ1-3|15|TRBV2
CASSFTGASGNTIYF
TGTGCCAGCAGTTTTACAGGGGCCTCTGGAAACACCATATATTTT
>TRBD2|NA|TRBJ2-1|19|TRBV18
CASSPASGFGGSSYNEQFF
TGTGCCAGCTCACCGGCTTCAGGTTTTGGCGGGAGCTCCTACAATGAGCAGTTCTTC
>NA|NA|TRBJ1-3|13|TRBV3-1/TRBV3-2
CASSQPGVSTIYF
TGTGCCAGCAGCCAACCCGGGGTAAGCACCATATATTTT
>NA|NA|TRBJ2-1|12|TRBV12-3/TRBV12-4
CASSLRGHEQFF
TGTGCCAGCAGTTTAAGAGGGCATGAGCAGTTCTTC
>TRBD2|NA|TRBJ2-1|17|TRBV9
CASSAREGLAGDNEQFF
TGTGCCAGCAGCGCGAGAGAGGGACTAGCGGGAGACAATGAGCAGTTCTTC
>NA|NA|TRBJ2-3|15|TRBV9
CASTQSAGSTDTQYF
TGTGCCAGCACCCAATCCGCAGGGAGCACAGATACGCAGTATTTT
>TRBD1|NA|TRBJ1-2|15|TRBV19
CASSTPQGGAFGYTF
TGTGCCAGTAGTACCCCACAGGGGGGTGCTTTTGGCTACACCTTC
>TRBD2|NA|TRBJ2-2|15|TRBV28
CASSLGGANTGELFF
TGTGCCAGCAGTTTGGGGGGGGCGAACACCGGGGAGCTGTTTTTT
>NA|NA|TRBJ2-1|11|TRBV20-1
CSASALDEQFF
TGCAGTGCTAGTGCACTGGATGAGCAGTTCTTC
>TRBD2|NA|TRBJ2-3|17|TRBV5-5
CASSLEREGQITDTQYF
TGTGCCAGCAGCTTAGAGCGGGAGGGCCAGATCACAGATACGCAGTATTTT
>NA|NA|TRBJ2-3|13|TRBV11-3
CASSLVLTDTQYF
TGTGCCAGCAGCTTAGTCCTCACAGATACGCAGTATTTT
>NA|NA|TRBJ2-1|15|TRBV7-8
CASSLVLGLGNEQFF
TGTGCCAGCAGCTTAGTGCTGGGCTTGGGCAATGAGCAGTTCTTC
>NA|NA|TRBJ1-4|16|TRBV18
CASSPRGTATNEKLFF
TGTGCCAGCTCACCACGGGGCACCGCAACTAATGAAAAACTGTTTTTT
>NA|NA|TRBJ1-2|14|TRBV7-9
CASSFVHGNYGYTF
TGTGCCAGCAGCTTTGTCCACGGGAACTATGGCTACACCTTC
>NA|NA|TRBJ2-5|16|TRBV24-1
CATSDVTAEVRETQYF
TGTGCCACCAGTGACGTTACCGCGGAGGTCCGGGAGACCCAGTACTTC
>TRBD2|NA|TRBJ2-2|16|TRBV7-2
CASSLEGTSGTGELFF
TGTGCCAGCAGCTTAGAGGGGACTAGCGGTACCGGGGAGCTGTTTTTT
>NA|NA|TRBJ1-1|11|TRBV10-3
CAISRDTEAFF
TGTGCCATCAGTCGCGACACTGAAGCTTTCTTT
>TRBD1|NA|TRBJ2-7|15|TRBV6-2/TRBV6-3
CASSRGRGYSYEQYF
TGTGCCAGCAGTCGGGGCAGGGGGTATTCCTACGAGCAGTACTTC
>TRBD1|NA|TRBJ2-1|16|TRBV24-1
CATSDLGDRGGFSQFF
TGTGCCACCAGTGACCTGGGGGACAGGGGGGGATTTTCGCAGTTCTTC
>TRBD2|few|TRBJ2-2|14|TRBV19
CASSWGRDTGELFF
TGTGCCAGTAGTTGGGGGAGGGACACCGGGGAGCTGTTTTTT
>TRBD1|NA|TRBJ2-7|15|TRBV5-6
CASSPGTGAFYEQYF
TGTGCCAGCAGCCCGGGGACAGGGGCCTTCTACGAGCAGTACTTC
>TRBD1|NA|TRBJ2-7|13|TRBV7-2
CASSLGTGSEQYF
TGTGCCAGCAGTCTCGGGACAGGGAGCGAGCAGTACTTC
>TRBD1|NA|TRBJ1-6|15|TRBV5-6
CASSFGDRGNSPLHF
TGTGCCAGCAGCTTCGGCGACAGGGGGAACTCACCCCTCCACTTT
>NA|once|TRBJ2-4|16|TRBV11-2
CASSLDRGAAKNIQYF
TGTGCCAGCAGCTTAGATAGGGGCGCCGCCAAAAACATTCAGTACTTC
>NA|once|TRBJ1-6|12|TRBV19
CASTQGRSPLHF
TGTGCCAGCACACAGGGACGGTCACCCCTCCACTTT
>NA|NA|TRBJ2-3|15|TRBV6-5
CASRTSGISTDTQYF
TGTGCCAGCAGGACCAGCGGCATTAGCACAGATACGCAGTATTTT
>TRBD1|NA|TRBJ2-1|14|TRBV6-1
CASSEGQGAYEQFF
TGTGCCAGCAGTGAAGGACAGGGGGCGTATGAGCAGTTCTTC
>NA|NA|TRBJ2-1|14|TRBV28
CASSLRRSGDEQFF
TGTGCCAGCAGTTTAAGGCGTAGCGGTGATGAGCAGTTCTTC
>NA|NA|TRBJ1-6|13|TRBV12-3/TRBV12-4
CASSTTDRETLHF
TGTGCCAGCAGTACCACCGACCGGGAGACCCTCCACTTT
>NA|NA|TRBJ2-7|15|TRBV5-6
CASSSGLTRSYEQYF
TGTGCCAGCAGCTCCGGACTAACCCGTTCCTACGAGCAGTACTTC
>TRBD2|NA|TRBJ2-3|16|TRBV2
CASSDIWRGGGNTQYF
TGTGCCAGCAGTGATATCTGGCGGGGGGGCGGAAATACGCAGTATTTT
>NA|NA|TRBJ1-5|14|TRBV5-1
CASSDVAGVQPQHF
TGCGCCAGCAGCGACGTCGCGGGGGTTCAGCCCCAGCATTTT
>NA|NA|TRBJ2-7|16|TRBV4-2
CASSQVQRAVSYEQYF
TGTGCCAGCAGCCAAGTCCAGCGGGCCGTATCCTACGAGCAGTACTTC
>NA|NA|TRBJ2-1|13|TRBV28
CASSSHGDNEQFF
TGTGCCAGCAGTTCCCACGGGGACAATGAGCAGTTCTTC
>TRBD1|NA|TRBJ1-2|12|TRBV19
CASSRGLYGYTF
TGTGCCAGTAGCAGGGGGCTTTATGGCTACACCTTC
>NA|NA|TRBJ2-1|13|TRBV4-3
CASSQGLVNEQFF
TGCGCCAGCAGCCAAGGACTAGTCAATGAGCAGTTCTTC
>TRBD1|NA|TRBJ1-5|16|TRBV28
CASSLSRQGGNQPQHF
TGTGCCAGCAGTTTAAGCCGACAGGGCGGCAATCAGCCCCAGCATTTT
>NA|NA|TRBJ1-2|12|TRBV9
CASSLSGYGYTF
TGTGCCAGCAGTTTGAGCGGTTATGGCTACACCTTC
>TRBD2|many|TRBJ2-4|17|TRBV18
CASSREWEGEAKNIQYF
TGTGCCAGCTCACGTGAGTGGGAGGGCGAAGCCAAAAACATTCAGTACTTC
>NA|NA|TRBJ1-2|12|TRBV29-1
CSAKTDSYGYTF
TGCAGCGCCAAGACGGACTCCTATGGCTACACCTTC
>NA|NA|TRBJ1-1|15|TRBV19
CASSMGMGLIPEAFF
TGTGCCAGTAGTATGGGGATGGGACTGATCCCTGAAGCTTTCTTT
>TRBD2|once|TRBJ2-1|14|TRBV20-1
CSASGTSFYNEQFF
TGCAGTGCTAGTGGGACTAGCTTCTACAATGAGCAGTTCTTC
>NA|NA|TRBJ1-1|13|TRBV3-1/TRBV3-2
CASSQSPSTEAFF
TGTGCCAGCAGCCAAAGCCCGAGCACTGAAGCTTTCTTT
>TRBD1|NA|TRBJ1-5|15|TRBV19
CASTPGTGWNQPQHF
TGTGCCAGTACCCCGGGGACAGGGTGGAATCAGCCCCAGCATTTT